Below are 15 T cell receptor beta chains sequenced from a single sample in a study of PD-L1 blockade in urothelial cancer. Repertoires were generated with immunoSEQ multiplex PCR, while TCRdb's copy carries only in-frame clones and drops some. Of about 91,000 clones listed, more than 90% are singletons. Sequenced here: PBMCs, sampled around atezolizumab (anti-PD-L1) treatment. These receptors came from a man aged 55 to 70 with urothelial cancer.

This clone was observed once. The chain carries TRBV9 and TRBJ2-5; tentatively, D is TRBD1 (6 bases). V was trimmed by 3 bases and J by 2 bases, leaving 11 bases between them. The CDR3 has 14 amino acids. Per germline, CDR1 SGDLS and CDR2 YYNGEE. The CDR3 nucleotides read TGTGCCAGCAGCGGTGGGGGCAGGCAAGAGACCCAGTACTTC. It specifies CASSGGGRQETQYF.

The rearrangement joins TRBV1 to TRBJ1-6; TRBD1 is the table's D call and was not checked against the DNA. TRBV1 is deemed a pseudogene. CDR3 size: 16 residues. CDR3 loop: CTRSGTGLPCNSPLHF. CDR3 bases: TGCACCAGATCCGGGACAGGGCTCCCGTGTAATTCACCCCTCCACTTT.

The chain joins TRBV30 to TRBJ1-2, with D possibly matching TRBD1 (6 bases). Between the trimmed V and J ends, which lost 2 bases and 2 bases, there was a span of 6 bases. CDR3 size: 12 residues. Germline V gene sequence: CDR1 GTSNPN, CDR2 SVGIG (reference sequence). The CDR3 loop reads CAWSRGNYGYTF. In DNA, the CDR3 is TGTGCCTGGAGTAGGGGGAACTATGGCTACACCTTC.

The rearrangement uses TRBV4-2 and TRBJ1-1; D might be TRBD1 (5 bases). Trimming removed 4 bases at V and 3 bases at J, with 12 bases between. The CDR3 is 14 residues long. The germline V gene has CDR1 LGHNA and CDR2 YNFKEQ. The CDR3 nucleotides are TGTGCCAGCAGCCTGACCAGGGCGGACACTGAAGCTTTCTTT. It codes for CASSLTRADTEAFF.

V and J are TRBV19 and TRBJ1-5, with D unclear. The CDR3 has 14 amino acids. Trimming stripped 0 bases from V and 4 bases from J, with 7 bases between. Germline assignment: CDR1 LNHDA and CDR2 SQIVND (reference sequence). Written as DNA, the CDR3 is TGTGCCAGTAGTATAGATCCAGGAAATCAGCCCCAGCATTTT. This gives the protein CASSIDPGNQPQHF.

This chain links TRBV27 with TRBJ2-1; 13 nucleotides agree with TRBD2. V lost 3 bases and J lost 3; bases outside the gene matches: 23. Germline V gene sequence: CDR1 MNHEY, CDR2 SMNVEV (reference sequence). The CDR3 has 23 amino acids. The CDR3 reads CASSFSPRGLAGNITLFYNEQFF. CDR3 bases: TGTGCCAGCAGTTTCTCACCCCGGGGACTAGCGGGGAACATTACCCTCTTCTACAATGAGCAGTTCTTC.

The chain has TRBV19 and TRBJ2-1; 7 nucleotides align to TRBD2. V lost 3 bases, J lost 6 bases, and 8 bases stayed unmatched. The CDR3 loop spans 15 amino acids. Germline V gene data show CDR1 as LNHDA and CDR2 as SQIVND (reference sequence). As DNA, the CDR3 is TGTGCCAGTAGTATCGGACTAGGGGAACCCAATGAGCAGTTCTTC. Its translation: CASSIGLGEPNEQFF. Full variable domain (outside the CDR3, taken from reference TRBV19 and TRBJ2-1): DGGITQSPKYLFRKEGQNVTLSCEQNLNHDAMYWYRQDPGQGLRLIYYSQIVNDFQKGDIAEGYSVSREKKESFPLTVTSAQKNPTAFYLCASSIGLGEPNEQFFGPGTRLTVL.

In nucleotides, the CDR3 is TGCAGCGGGGGCCTAGCGGGATTCACAGATACGCAGTATTTT. It codes for CSGGLAGFTDTQYF. The chain joins TRBV29-1 to TRBJ2-3; 9 nucleotides agree with TRBD2. Germline-derived CDR1 and CDR2 are SQVTM and ANQGSEA. This CDR3 is built from 14 residues. Germline trimming cut 7 bases from V and 2 bases from J; bases unmatched to any gene: 7.

The V and J genes are TRBV15 and TRBJ1-1; a possible D gene is TRBD1 (5 bases). V dropped 9 bases and J dropped 1 base, with 12 bases sitting between them. Per germline, CDR1 LNHNV and CDR2 YYDKDF (reference sequence). The CDR3 is made up of 13 amino acids. CDR3 residues: CATVQETNTEAFF. CDR3 coding DNA: TGTGCCACAGTACAGGAGACGAACACTGAAGCTTTCTTT.

This chain joins TRBV28 and TRBJ2-3; 8 bases align to TRBD1. Trimming cost V 6 bases and J 2 bases; bases outside gene matches: 10. Per the germline V gene, CDR1 is MDHEN and CDR2 is SYDVKM. The CDR3 spans 16 residues. CDR3 amino acids: CASSRQGKGDTDTQYF. CDR3 nucleotides: TGTGCCAGCAGCAGACAGGGGAAGGGGGACACAGATACGCAGTATTTT.

The chain is built from TRBV4-3 and TRBJ2-2, with TRBD1 matching 9 bases. The ends lost 4 bases at V and 7 bases at J; junction bases unmatched: 4. The CDR3 covers 14 residues. Germline CDR1 reads LGHNA; CDR2 reads YSLEER. CDR3 sequence reads: CASSPGQGLGELFF. The CDR3 DNA reads as TGCGCCAGCAGCCCGGGACAGGGTCTCGGGGAGCTGTTTTTT.

The chain couples TRBV19 to TRBJ2-5; 8 bases are a match to TRBD2. Germline CDR1 and CDR2: LNHDA and SQIVND (reference sequence). J gave up 1 base and V 10 bases, and 8 bases lay outside the gene matches. The CDR3 is made up of 14 amino acids. CDR3 residues: CATREGHSQETQYF. The CDR3 DNA sequence: TGTGCCACCCGGGAGGGCCATTCCCAAGAGACCCAGTACTTC.

This clone was observed once. V usage is TRBV25-1 and J usage is TRBJ1-2; 9 positions match TRBD1. The CDR3 sequence is 15 residues long. The ends lost 3 bases at V and 4 bases at J; junction bases unmatched: 6. From germline, CDR1 is MGHDK and CDR2 SYGVNS. The CDR3 sequence is CASSDQTGGSYGYTF. The CDR3 DNA is TGTGCCAGCAGTGATCAAACAGGGGGCAGCTATGGCTACACCTTC.

This chain joins TRBV15 and TRBJ2-7; 8 nucleotides match TRBD2. The CDR3 extends over 15 amino acids. The V gene's germline CDR1 is LNHNV and CDR2 YYDKDF (reference sequence). V trimming: 4 bases; J trimming: 11 bases; junction bases outside the gene matches: 16. The CDR3 sequence is CATSNRVRGGREEYF. The CDR3 DNA reads as TGTGCCACCAGCAATAGAGTCCGCGGGGGGCGTGAGGAGTACTTC.

The chain links TRBV5-1 to TRBJ2-2; D is possibly TRBD1 (5 bases). This CDR3 has 16 residues. Germline loops: CDR1 SGHRS, CDR2 YFSETQ. Trimming stripped 0 bases from V and 6 bases from J, with 15 bases between. CDR3: CASSLAAIQVPGELFF. CDR3 DNA: TGCGCCAGCAGCTTGGCCGCAATACAGGTTCCCGGGGAGCTGTTTTTT.